The next 2 T cell receptor beta chains were all read from a single sample in a study of Graves' ophthalmopathy and Graves' hyperthyroidism. RNA served as the template for amplifying TCR beta CDR3 regions. The first-round RT-PCR employed HTBI primers together with the Qiagen OneStep RT-PCR kit. A multiplex PCR was then performed as the second round. TCRdb redid the calling of the multiplex PCR reads with MiXCR, one entry per CDR3 protein. Among over a million distinct CDR3 sequences, 35% to 45% were seen once, and the ten largest hold 8.5% to 14%. The sample was peripheral blood or thyroid tissue (not recorded which). These receptors all stem from an adult man with Graves' hyperthyroidism.

This chain joins TRBV12-3 or TRBV12-4 and TRBJ1-5; no firm D call. Trimming removed 3 bases at V and 0 bases at J, with 9 bases between. This CDR3 spans 15 amino acids. As DNA, the CDR3 is TGTGCCAGCAGTTTCGGGAAGGTTAGCAATCAGCCCCAGCATTTT. As protein: CASSFGKVSNQPQHF.

This clonotype was counted a few times. The V and J genes are TRBV5-8 and TRBJ2-5; TRBD2 matches 8 bases. CDR1 SGHTS and CDR2 YDEGEE come from the germline V gene. V was clipped by 2 bases and J by 5 bases; unmatched bases: 5. The CDR3 totals 14 residues. In DNA form, the CDR3 reads TGTGCCAGCAGCTTACAGCGGGAGCTGGAGACCCAGTACTTC. This translates into CASSLQRELETQYF.